This T cell receptor (beta chain) was recovered during a study of blood T cell repertoires in COVID-19. The data were produced by immunoSEQ multiplex PCR, yet TCRdb's version contains in-frame clones alone and is incomplete. The repertoire holds approximately 250,000 clones, with roughly 80% as singletons. This clone was observed once. The CDR3 extends over 11 amino acids. The V gene's germline CDR1 is SGHTA and CDR2 FQGNSA. V was clipped by 3 bases and J by 5 bases, with 4 bases between them. This chain joins TRBV7-2 and TRBJ2-5; D remains ambiguous. Sequencing was performed on peripheral blood. The clonotype was recovered from a woman in her 50s with acute or convalescent COVID-19. The CDR3 reads CASSFLETQYF. The CDR3 DNA follows: TGTGCCAGCAGCTTCTTGGAGACCCAGTACTTC.